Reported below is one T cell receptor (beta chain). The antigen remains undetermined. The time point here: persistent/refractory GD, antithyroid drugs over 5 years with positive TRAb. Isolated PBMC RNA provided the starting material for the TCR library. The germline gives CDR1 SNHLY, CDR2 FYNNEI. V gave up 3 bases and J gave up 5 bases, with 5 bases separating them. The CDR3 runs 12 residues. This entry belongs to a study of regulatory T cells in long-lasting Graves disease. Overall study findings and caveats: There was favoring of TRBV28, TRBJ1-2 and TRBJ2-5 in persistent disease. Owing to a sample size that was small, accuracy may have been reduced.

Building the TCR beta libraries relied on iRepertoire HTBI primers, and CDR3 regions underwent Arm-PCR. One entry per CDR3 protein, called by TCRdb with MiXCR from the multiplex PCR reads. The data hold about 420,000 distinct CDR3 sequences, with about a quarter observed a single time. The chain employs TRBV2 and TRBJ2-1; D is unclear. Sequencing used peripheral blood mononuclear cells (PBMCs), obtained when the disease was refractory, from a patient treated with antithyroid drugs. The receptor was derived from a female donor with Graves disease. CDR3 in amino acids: CASSDYHNEQFF. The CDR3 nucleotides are TGTGCCAGCAGTGATTATCACAATGAGCAGTTCTTC.